The 27 T cell receptor beta chains presented below share a single source sample, sequenced in a study of blood T cells in healthy people across ages. A second PCR of roughly 7 to 11 cycles used a sample-barcoded 5' primer and a J-beta primer mix. TCRdb fed the 5' RACE reads into MiXCR, producing one record per CDR3 protein. The top ten hold approximately 12% of the sample, which has 650,000 to 800,000 distinct CDR3 sequences, around 52% seen once. Material: blood. The receptors stem from an elderly woman in good health.

As DNA, the CDR3 is TGTGCCAGCAGTTCCACCAGGGCATACGAGCAGTACTTC. Its protein product is CASSSTRAYEQYF. The rearrangement uses TRBV6-5 and TRBJ2-7; maybe TRBD1 (5 bases). Between the trimmed V and J ends, which lost 4 bases and 4 bases, there was a span of 11 bases. CDR1 and CDR2 (germline): MNHEY, SVGAGI. This CDR3 region has 13 residues.

This clonotype was picked up a small number of times. The chain combines TRBV20-1 with TRBJ1-5, with 8 bases lining up with TRBD1. V lost 6 bases and J lost 7; bases outside the gene matches: 14. The CDR3 covers 15 residues. Germline loops: CDR1 DFQATT, CDR2 SNEGSKA (reference sequence). CDR3 DNA sequence: TGCAGTGCAACAGGGGGGTTAGGAAAAAGGCAGCCCCAGCATTTT. Its protein is CSATGGLGKRQPQHF.

The chain couples TRBV21-1 to TRBJ2-3; TRBD2 is the table's D call, not checked against the DNA. TRBV21-1 is assigned pseudogene status. The CDR3 totals 16 residues. This CDR3 is CASSPERVLCTDTQYF. CDR3 coding DNA: TGTGCCAGTTCCCCAGAGCGGGTACTGTGCACAGATACGCAGTATTTT.

This clonotype was counted at least ten times. The V gene is TRBV24-1, the J gene TRBJ2-1, with D maybe TRBD2 (6 bases). The V gene lost 2 bases and the J gene lost 1 base, with 11 bases spanning the gap. CDR3 length: 16 residues. Looked up from germline, CDR1 is KGHDR and CDR2 is SFDVKD. CDR3 nucleotides: TGTGCCACCAGTGATTCCATAGCGGAGTCCTACAATGAGCAGTTCTTC. Translation gives CATSDSIAESYNEQFF.

This clonotype has a handful of counts. The rearrangement uses TRBV28 and TRBJ1-5, with D possibly being TRBD1 (5 bases). Trimming pared 6 bases from V and 4 bases from J, leaving 19 bases between. Germline assignment: CDR1 MDHEN and CDR2 SYDVKM. The CDR3 is made up of 16 amino acids. The CDR3 sequence is CASSPPGGGKNQPQHF. The CDR3 DNA reads as TGTGCCAGCAGCCCACCCGGCGGGGGTAAAAATCAGCCCCAGCATTTT.

The chain recombines TRBV14 with TRBJ2-5; no reliable D call. The J call could be wrong; TRBJ2-7 is a better fit for the DNA end. Germline assignment: CDR1 SGHDN and CDR2 FVKESK. The CDR3 is 14 amino acids. The CDR3 reads CASSQGLAQYEQYF. The CDR3 DNA follows: TGTGCCAGCAGCCAAGGGTTGGCCCAATACGAGCAGTACTTC.

This clonotype came up many times. The chain has TRBV27 and TRBJ1-2; 9 nucleotides match TRBD1. Per the germline V gene, CDR1 is MNHEY and CDR2 is SMNVEV (reference sequence). V lost 5 bases to trimming and J lost 4 bases; unmatched junction nucleotides: 14. This CDR3 comprises 17 residues. CDR3 loop: CASSPDRGSGASYGYTF. The CDR3 bases are TGTGCCAGCAGTCCGGACAGGGGCTCGGGAGCTAGCTATGGCTACACCTTC.

In the case of this clonotype: One junction end disagrees with the germline gene, perhaps due to a read error. This chain links TRBV6-5 with TRBJ2-1, with 8 bases identical to TRBD2. The CDR3 has 14 amino acids. In germline, CDR1 is MNHEY, CDR2 SVGAGI. The DNA of the CDR3 is TGTGCCACCCGGAGCCGACTAGCGTACAATGGGCAGTTCTTC. It encodes CATRSRLAYNGQFF.

This clonotype was observed a few times. This sequence may be a read error, since a much larger clone differs from it by one base. CDR3 DNA: TGCAGTGCTAGACCTCAGAGGGAGCAGTTCTTC. Amino acid sequence: CSARPQREQFF. The rearrangement joins TRBV20-1 to TRBJ2-1; unclear D gene. The CDR3 is 11 residues long. Germline CDR1 is DFQATT and CDR2 is SNEGSKA (reference sequence). Trimming cost V 2 bases and J 10 bases, with 9 bases left between them.

V is TRBV3-1 and J is TRBJ2-3, with 7 nucleotides matching TRBD2. The CDR3 is made up of 14 amino acids. V was pared by 4 bases and J by 2 bases, with 3 bases of the junction left unmatched. Germline assignment: CDR1 LGHDT and CDR2 YNNKEL (reference sequence). CDR3 region: CASSLAGHTDTQYF. In DNA, the CDR3 is TGTGCCAGCAGCCTAGCGGGCCACACAGATACGCAGTATTTT.

In its sample, this clonotype was seen many times. The CDR3 DNA is TGTGCCAGCAGTTTAGATAGGGCGGACACCTACGAGCAGTACTTC. Amino acid sequence: CASSLDRADTYEQYF. V is TRBV12-3 or TRBV12-4 and J is TRBJ2-7, with D possibly TRBD1 on 5 matching bases. V dropped 1 base and J dropped 2 bases, with 12 bases sitting between them. This CDR3 spans 15 amino acids.

CDR3: CSVEGQVATGELFF. The CDR3 DNA reads as TGCAGCGTTGAAGGGCAAGTGGCCACCGGGGAGCTGTTTTTT. This chain connects TRBV29-1 to TRBJ2-2, with D hard to call. CDR1 SQVTM and CDR2 ANQGSEA come from the germline V gene. The V and J ends lost 1 base and 4 bases respectively, with 10 bases between them. There are 14 residues in the CDR3.

The chain links TRBV7-9 to TRBJ1-6; 8 nucleotides match TRBD1. Germline CDR1 reads SEHNR; CDR2 reads FQNEAQ (reference sequence). The CDR3 is 16 amino acids. Losses at the gene ends were 5 bases for V and 10 bases for J; bases not matched to a gene: 13. The DNA of the CDR3 is TGTGCCAGCAGCCTTGGACAGGGTACGGGCAACTCACCCCTCCACTTT. Its translation is CASSLGQGTGNSPLHF.

Concerning this clonotype itself: One base away lies a much larger clone, so this may be a sequencing read error. The chain recombines TRBV7-2 with TRBJ2-5; TRBD1 matches at 8 bases. The DNA end favors TRBJ2-7, so the J call may be wrong. The CDR3 is 16 amino acids. CDR1 and CDR2 from the germline V gene are SGHTA and FQGNSA. The CDR3 sequence is CASSLVVADRGHEQYF. In nucleotides, the CDR3 is TGTGCCAGCAGCTTAGTAGTAGCCGACAGGGGCCACGAGCAGTACTTC.

This clonotype occurred a few times. The chain is built from TRBV6-6 and TRBJ1-2, with D hard to call. CDR1 is MNHNY and CDR2 is SVGAGI in the germline V gene (reference sequence). The CDR3 consists of 14 residues. Trimming took off 2 bases at V and 0 bases at J, with 7 bases between the two ends. The CDR3 reads CASSYGTANYGYTF. CDR3 coding DNA: TGTGCCAGCAGTTACGGTACAGCTAACTATGGCTACACCTTC.

This clonotype was observed at least ten times. V is TRBV27 and J is TRBJ2-7, with D hard to call. Between the trimmed V and J ends, which lost 6 bases and 1 base, there was a span of 19 bases. Germline V gene sequence: CDR1 MNHEY, CDR2 SMNVEV (reference sequence). The CDR3 spans 16 residues. The CDR3 protein is CASRTIRLVGSYEQYF. The CDR3, as DNA: TGTGCCAGCAGAACAATTCGACTGGTCGGGTCCTACGAGCAGTACTTC.

This clonotype was detected ten times or more. This chain links TRBV4-1 with TRBJ2-7; a possible D gene is TRBD2 (6 bases). The CDR3 length is 16 residues. Germline V CDR1 and CDR2: MGHRA, YSYEKL. Trimming removed 1 base at V and 0 bases at J, with 13 bases between. CDR3 coding DNA: TGCGCCAGCAGCCAAGCCCGGGACTGGAGCTCCTACGAGCAGTACTTC. As protein: CASSQARDWSSYEQYF.

DNA of the CDR3: TGCAGTGCTAGAGATCGGGGCAGAACCTACGAGCAGTACTTC. The encoded protein is CSARDRGRTYEQYF. The chain carries TRBV20-1 and TRBJ2-7; tentatively, D is TRBD1 or TRBD2 (5 bases each). The V and J ends lost 0 bases and 2 bases respectively, with 11 bases between them. Germline V gives CDR1 DFQATT, CDR2 SNEGSKA (reference sequence). This CDR3 has 14 residues.

This clonotype was counted many times. The rearrangement uses TRBV20-1 and TRBJ2-5, with 7 positions matching TRBD1. The germline gives CDR1 DFQATT, CDR2 SNEGSKA (reference sequence). V shed 6 bases and J 0 bases; nucleotides not matched to a gene: 4. The CDR3 has 13 residues. CDR3 coding DNA: TGCAGTGCGACCAGGGGGAACCAAGAGACCCAGTACTTC. Its protein product is CSATRGNQETQYF.

This clonotype was counted ten times or more. The rearrangement links TRBV29-1 to TRBJ2-3; possibly TRBD2 for D (6 bases). The V gene lost 6 bases and the J gene lost 0 bases, with 10 bases spanning the gap. Germline V gives CDR1 SQVTM, CDR2 ANQGSEA. The CDR3 is 13 amino acids. The CDR3 DNA sequence: TGCAGCGTCAGAGCGGGTAGCACAGATACGCAGTATTTT. It is translated as CSVRAGSTDTQYF.

The genes are TRBV5-4 and TRBJ2-7, with TRBD2 matching over 8 bases. This CDR3 is 17 amino acids long. The ends lost 4 bases at V and 2 bases at J; junction bases unmatched: 14. Germline values: CDR1 SGHNT, CDR2 YYREEE (reference sequence). The CDR3 region has the DNA TGTGCCAGCAGCCCCCGAGCGACCGGGACTAGGACCTACGAGCAGTACTTC. This translates into CASSPRATGTRTYEQYF.

In regard to this clonotype: This may be a read error, as it is one base from a much larger clone. The CDR3 is CASSLGLTYENIRYF. In DNA form, the CDR3 reads TGCGCCAGCAGCCTGGGACTAACCTATGAAAACATTCGGTACTTC. V gene TRBV5-1 combines with J gene TRBJ2-4, with TRBD2 matching 7 bases. This CDR3 region has 15 residues. Germline loops: CDR1 SGHRS, CDR2 YFSETQ.

A few counts support this clonotype. The rearrangement uses TRBV7-3 and TRBJ2-2, with 7 bases that match TRBD1. The CDR3 runs 15 residues. V was clipped by 3 bases and J by 2 bases; unmatched bases: 3. Germline lookup yields CDR1 SGHTA and CDR2 FQGTGA. The CDR3 DNA is TGTGCCAGCAGCTTCGACAGGGATAACACCGGGGAGCTGTTTTTT. This encodes CASSFDRDNTGELFF.

The chain employs TRBV6-2 or TRBV6-3 and TRBJ2-7; TRBD2 matches at 9 bases. TRBJ2-5 matches the DNA end more closely, so the J call is doubtful. The CDR3 totals 18 residues. The germline V gene has CDR1 MNHEY and CDR2 SVGEGT. The CDR3 loop reads CASSYSSGRSGGKETQYF. The CDR3 DNA sequence: TGTGCCAGCAGTTACTCGTCAGGACGGAGCGGGGGGAAAGAGACCCAGTACTTC.

This clonotype was observed a few times. V gene TRBV14 combines with J gene TRBJ1-6; D is uncertain. This CDR3 comprises 13 residues. Germline loops: CDR1 SGHDN, CDR2 FVKESK. Trimming pared 1 base from V and 14 bases from J, leaving 12 bases between. CDR3 residues: CASSQGLRCALHF. The DNA of the CDR3 is TGTGCCAGCAGCCAAGGCCTGAGGTGTGCCCTCCACTTT.

The chain links TRBV29-1 to TRBJ2-7; TRBD1 is a possible D gene (6 bases). In germline, CDR1 is SQVTM, CDR2 ANQGSEA. The CDR3 is 12 amino acids. The V and J ends lost 7 bases and 0 bases respectively, with 10 bases between them. CDR3 sequence (DNA): TGCAGCGCTCAGGGGCCCTCCTACGAGCAGTACTTC. Its translation: CSAQGPSYEQYF.

The DNA of the CDR3 is TGTGCCAGCAGCCTGGGACTAGCGGGGGGTATCGGTGAGCAGTTCTTC. Its translation: CASSLGLAGGIGEQFF. J is TRBJ2-1 and V is TRBV7-9; 15 bases fit TRBD2. The CDR3 has 16 amino acids. Germline lookup yields CDR1 SEHNR and CDR2 FQNEAQ (reference sequence). The ends lost 5 bases at V and 9 bases at J; junction bases unmatched: 8.